One and the same sample provided the 30 T cell receptor beta chains below, sequenced in a study of shared clonotypes between healthy human individuals. Some clones are missing from TCRdb's copy, which holds only in-frame ones; the method was immunoSEQ multiplex PCR. Among about 1.1 million clones listed, roughly 74% were seen once. The sample taken for sequencing was memory CD4+ T cells from PBMCs. Subset noted: CD45RA-negative fraction. These receptors originate from a man in his late teens or twenties in good health. Some clones in this sample may be carry-over from other donors' samples.

There are a few counts of this clone. The J gene is TRBJ2-4, the V gene TRBV21-1. TRBV21-1 is a listed pseudogene. This CDR3 spans 15 amino acids. In DNA, the CDR3 is TGTGCCAGCAGCAAAGGGGCGGAAAAGGTTGGCATTCAGTACTTC. Its translation is CASSKGAEKVGIQYF.

This chain links TRBV7-2 with TRBJ2-3; possibly TRBD1 or TRBD2 for D (5 bases each). Per germline, CDR1 SGHTA and CDR2 FQGNSA. Trimming pared 2 bases from V and 8 bases from J, leaving 11 bases between. This CDR3 contains 13 residues. The CDR3: CASSLMGEGTQYF. CDR3 nucleotides: TGTGCCAGCAGCTTAATGGGGGAAGGTACGCAGTATTTT.

V usage is TRBV5-1 and J usage is TRBJ2-3, with TRBD2 matching 7 bases. This CDR3 has 15 residues. From germline, CDR1 is SGHRS and CDR2 YFSETQ. The J segment lost 2 bases and the V segment lost 0 bases, leaving 3 bases of the junction unmatched. For the CDR3, the DNA is TGCGCCAGCAGCTTGGTTAGCGGGCACACAGATACGCAGTATTTT. Its translation is CASSLVSGHTDTQYF.

Ten or more counts support this clone. The CDR3 protein is CASSLGPRSNQPQHF. The DNA for the CDR3 is TGTGCCAGCAGCTTAGGACCGAGGAGCAATCAGCCCCAGCATTTT. The chain couples TRBV7-2 to TRBJ1-5; D gene unclear. CDR1 and CDR2 from the germline V gene are SGHTA and FQGNSA. The CDR3 spans 15 residues. V lost 1 base, J lost 1 base, and 8 bases lay in between.

The chain links TRBV7-8 to TRBJ2-7; 8 nucleotides match TRBD1. From germline, CDR1 is SGHVS and CDR2 FQNEAQ. This CDR3 comprises 13 residues. With V trimmed by 5 bases and J by 1 base, 1 base remained unmatched. CDR3 region: CASSRTGSYEQYF. The CDR3 DNA is TGTGCCAGCAGCCGGACAGGGTCCTACGAGCAGTACTTC.

This chain uses TRBV7-3 with TRBJ1-2; D possibly corresponds to TRBD1 (6 bases). This CDR3 is built from 13 residues. Trimming pared 5 bases from V and 8 bases from J, leaving 15 bases between. CDR1 and CDR2 from the germline V gene are SGHTA and FQGTGA. The CDR3 region is CASSRTGRDGYTF. CDR3 DNA sequence: TGTGCCAGCAGCCGTACAGGGAGAGACGGCTACACCTTC.

Turning to this clone: Additional DNA sequences in this sample encode the identical CDR3. The chain has TRBV5-1 and TRBJ2-7, with D perhaps given as TRBD1 or TRBD2 (5 bases each). The germline V gene encodes CDR1 SGHRS and CDR2 YFSETQ. The CDR3 extends over 15 amino acids. Trimming took 4 bases from V and 1 from J, leaving 15 bases between them. The CDR3 loop reads CASSLSSGGSYEQYF. The CDR3 region has the DNA TGCGCCAGCAGCCTATCGAGTGGGGGATCCTACGAGCAGTACTTC.

The J gene is TRBJ2-7, the V gene TRBV19, with 10 bases fitting TRBD2. V was pared by 8 bases and J by 4 bases, with 8 bases of the junction left unmatched. Germline CDR1 and CDR2: LNHDA and SQIVND (reference sequence). CDR3 length: 14 amino acids. CDR3 nucleotides: TGTGCCAGTCGAGCGGGAGGGCCTCGGTACGAGCAGTACTTC. It yields the protein CASRAGGPRYEQYF.

The V gene is TRBV29-1, the J gene TRBJ2-1, with TRBD2 identical over 8 bases. J was trimmed by 7 bases and V by 7 bases; bases with no gene match: 3. This CDR3 has 11 amino acids. CDR1 is SQVTM and CDR2 is ANQGSEA in the germline V gene. Here the CDR3 DNA reads TGCAGCGGGACTAGCTTAAATGAGCAGTTCTTC. It translates to CSGTSLNEQFF.

V usage is TRBV6-1 and J usage is TRBJ2-5, with 9 positions matching TRBD2. Germline loops: CDR1 MNHNS, CDR2 SASEGT. Unmatched junction bases numbered 10, after V lost 8 bases and J lost 3 bases. This CDR3 has 15 amino acids. The CDR3 sequence: CASRSWTSDKETQYF. CDR3 DNA: TGTGCCAGCCGGAGCTGGACTAGCGACAAAGAGACCCAGTACTTC.

The chain carries TRBV2 and TRBJ2-5; 7 bases map to TRBD2. CDR1 SNHLY and CDR2 FYNNEI come from the germline V gene. Trimming took 1 base from V and 3 from J; bases not matched to a gene: 2. The CDR3 loop spans 14 amino acids. The CDR3 DNA follows: TGTGCCAGCAGTGAAGGGCTAGCGGAAGAGACCCAGTACTTC. This sequence encodes CASSEGLAEETQYF.

The V and J genes are TRBV28 and TRBJ2-1; TRBD2 might be the D (5 bases). From germline, CDR1 is MDHEN and CDR2 SYDVKM. The CDR3 runs 15 residues. Trimming took off 6 bases at V and 0 bases at J, with 12 bases between the two ends. The CDR3 region has the DNA TGTGCCAGCAGCTGGAGGTTTAGCTCCTACAATGAGCAGTTCTTC. This encodes CASSWRFSSYNEQFF. Combining the CDR3 with reference TRBV28 and TRBJ2-1 gives the whole variable domain DVKVTQSSRYLVKRTGEKVFLECVQDMDHENMFWYRQDPGLGLRLIYFSYDVKMKEKGDIPEGYSVSREKKERFSLILESASTNQTSMYLCASSWRFSSYNEQFFGPGTRLTVL.

This chain uses TRBV10-3 with TRBJ2-7; no clear D. The V gene lost 3 bases and the J gene lost 6 bases, with 15 bases spanning the gap. The CDR3 has 14 residues. Per the germline V gene, CDR1 is ENHRY and CDR2 is SYGVKD. The CDR3 region is CAISDSGPESEQYF. In DNA form, the CDR3 reads TGTGCCATCAGTGACTCGGGCCCCGAGAGCGAGCAGTACTTC.

V gene TRBV7-3 combines with J gene TRBJ2-1; 11 bases fit TRBD2. This CDR3 has 18 residues. J was trimmed by 7 bases and V by 5 bases; bases with no gene match: 16. CDR1 is SGHTA, CDR2 FQGTGA, per germline. CDR3 DNA sequence: TGTGCCAGCAGCCCCTCCCCGGCTAGCGGGAGGTCGGGTAATGAGCAGTTCTTC. The encoded protein is CASSPSPASGRSGNEQFF.

CDR3 loop: CSVAGDSYNEQFF. CDR3 nucleotides: TGCAGCGTTGCGGGGGACTCCTACAATGAGCAGTTCTTC. This rearrangement joins TRBV29-1 to TRBJ2-1; tentatively, D is TRBD2 (6 bases). From germline, CDR1 is SQVTM and CDR2 ANQGSEA. This CDR3 region has 13 residues. The V end lost 4 bases, the J end lost 0 bases, and 7 bases lay between the germline ends.

The chain employs TRBV5-4 and TRBJ1-2; a possible D gene is TRBD1 (5 bases). Germline CDR1 and CDR2: SGHNT and YYREEE (reference sequence). The CDR3 contains 14 residues. Trimming left V 4 bases short and J 3 bases short, with 13 bases between. The CDR3 spells CASSAGGTDYGYTF. The CDR3 DNA reads TGTGCCAGCAGCGCCGGAGGGACGGACTATGGCTACACCTTC.

The V call is TRBV5-1, the J call TRBJ2-3, with TRBD2 matching over 13 bases. Germline values: CDR1 SGHRS, CDR2 YFSETQ. V shed 4 bases, J shed 9 bases, and the junction held 11 bases outside the gene matches. This CDR3 spans 16 amino acids. The CDR3 DNA sequence: TGCGCCAGCAGCCCCGGGACTAGCGGGGCGCAGGGGACGCAGTATTTT. Translation: CASSPGTSGAQGTQYF.

Turning to this clone: The identical CDR3 is also encoded by other nucleotide sequences in the sample. The gene calls are TRBV11-2 and TRBJ2-1, with 7 bases fitting TRBD2. The germline V gene encodes CDR1 SGHAT and CDR2 FQNNGV. Trimming removed 1 base from V and 5 bases from J; junction bases left unmatched: 2. The CDR3 is 14 residues long. CDR3 loop: CASSLASGNNEQFF. The DNA of the CDR3 is TGTGCCAGCAGCTTAGCTAGCGGAAACAATGAGCAGTTCTTC.

As concerns this clone: Other DNA sequences in this specimen translate into the identical CDR3. The chain links TRBV7-9 to TRBJ1-4; TRBD1 is a possible D gene (5 bases). With 1 base removed from V and 3 bases from J, the gap between germline ends came to 6 bases. The CDR3 loop spans 14 amino acids. CDR1 and CDR2 from the germline V gene are SEHNR and FQNEAQ (reference sequence). The CDR3 DNA reads as TGTGCCAGCAGCTTAGGGGGCGCTAATGAAAAACTGTTTTTT. It encodes CASSLGGANEKLFF.

V gene TRBV28 combines with J gene TRBJ2-5, with D hard to call. The CDR3 has 14 amino acids. Germline V lookup: CDR1 MDHEN, CDR2 SYDVKM. V was pared by 7 bases and J by 0 bases, with 12 bases between. Written as DNA, the CDR3 is TGTGCCAGCACCAACCCCCGGTACCAAGAGACCCAGTACTTC. Protein product: CASTNPRYQETQYF.

This clone was found once. The chain joins TRBV29-1 to TRBJ1-5; the D gene is possibly TRBD1 (5 bases). Germline-derived CDR1 and CDR2 are SQVTM and ANQGSEA. This CDR3 has 13 residues. V shed 4 bases and J shed 2 bases, with 9 bases lying between them. CDR3: CSVGGARNQPQHF. The CDR3 DNA sequence: TGCAGCGTTGGAGGGGCCCGCAATCAGCCCCAGCATTTT.

This clone was seen only once. The chain combines TRBV5-6 with TRBJ2-2; no clear D. V was shortened by 0 bases and J by 2 bases, with 11 bases between the two germline ends. The germline CDR1 and CDR2 sequences are SGHDT and YYEEEE. The CDR3 length is 16 residues. The CDR3 DNA reads as TGTGCCAGCAGCTTGGGACCACAATTTAACACCGGGGAGCTGTTTTTT. It specifies CASSLGPQFNTGELFF.

There are a few counts of this clone. The chain is built from TRBV11-3 and TRBJ2-3; possible D gene TRBD1, 6 bases. This CDR3 is built from 15 residues. V gave up 1 base and J gave up 3 bases, with 11 bases separating them. From germline, CDR1 is SGHNT and CDR2 YENEEA. The CDR3 protein is CASSLGQGQTDTQYF. The CDR3 DNA follows: TGTGCCAGCAGCTTAGGTCAGGGGCAGACAGATACGCAGTATTTT.

J is TRBJ1-1 and V is TRBV5-4; TRBD1 matches at 7 bases. The CDR3 sequence is 14 residues long. The V segment lost 5 bases and the J segment 4 bases; nucleotides outside the gene matches: 8. Germline lookup yields CDR1 SGHNT and CDR2 YYREEE (reference sequence). CDR3 sequence reads: CASRPDRVGTEAFF. In DNA, the CDR3 is TGTGCCAGCAGGCCCGACAGGGTCGGCACTGAAGCTTTCTTT.

V is TRBV5-3 and J is TRBJ2-7, with 16 bases identical to TRBD2. TRBV5-3 is reported as an ORF; its role is uncertain. V lost 4 bases, J lost 7 bases, and 20 bases stayed unmatched. The CDR3 totals 20 residues. The CDR3 here is CARSLITPGLAGGLLEEQYF. CDR3 bases: TGTGCCAGAAGCCTTATAACCCCGGGACTAGCGGGAGGGCTTTTGGAAGAGCAGTACTTC.

The chain is built from TRBV27 and TRBJ1-1, with a weak D call TRBD1 (5 bases). This CDR3 contains 15 residues. Trimming removed 5 bases at V and 3 bases at J, with 16 bases between. CDR1 is MNHEY and CDR2 is SMNVEV in the germline V gene (reference sequence). CDR3 in amino acids: CASSPSGGLYTEAFF. The CDR3 DNA follows: TGTGCCAGCAGTCCTTCTGGGGGGTTGTACACTGAAGCTTTCTTT.

The chain uses TRBV5-4 and TRBJ2-7, with TRBD2 as a possible D gene (5 bases). V was shortened by 3 bases and J by 0 bases, with 13 bases between the two germline ends. The length of the CDR3 is 15 residues. Germline loops: CDR1 SGHNT, CDR2 YYREEE (reference sequence). The CDR3 sequence is CASSSRGSSSYEQYF. Written as DNA, the CDR3 is TGTGCCAGCAGCTCAAGAGGGAGTAGCTCCTACGAGCAGTACTTC. The full variable domain, its missing parts supplied by reference TRBV5-4 and TRBJ2-7, is ETGVTQSPTHLIKTRGQQVTLRCSSQSGHNTVSWYQQALGQGPQFIFQYYREEENGRGNFPPRFSGLQFPNYSSELNVNALELDDSALYLCASSSRGSSSYEQYFGPGTRLTVT.

The chain combines TRBV28 with TRBJ2-3, with 8 bases lining up with TRBD1. This CDR3 is built from 14 residues. Trimming took 6 bases from V and 4 from J; bases not matched to a gene: 6. Germline V lookup: CDR1 MDHEN, CDR2 SYDVKM. CDR3: CASSTDRAADTQYF. The CDR3 bases are TGTGCCAGCAGCACGGACAGGGCTGCAGATACGCAGTATTTT.

V is TRBV5-1 and J is TRBJ1-1; 12 bases map to TRBD1. J lost 2 bases, V lost 2 bases, and 4 bases had no gene match. Germline CDR1 reads SGHRS; CDR2 reads YFSETQ. The CDR3 spans 16 residues. In nucleotides, the CDR3 is TGCGCCAGCAGCTTCGGGACAGGGGGCGTAAACACTGAAGCTTTCTTT. Translated, it gives CASSFGTGGVNTEAFF.

The chain links TRBV7-9 to TRBJ2-5; D not resolved. V lost 1 base, J lost 5 bases, and 11 bases lay in between. The germline V gene encodes CDR1 SEHNR and CDR2 FQNEAQ (reference sequence). The CDR3 length is 14 residues. For the CDR3, the DNA is TGTGCCAGCAGCTTAGTCCTCGCGATTGAGACCCAGTACTTC. This sequence encodes CASSLVLAIETQYF.